This record covers a single T cell receptor beta chain. The antigen remains unidentified. CDR3 length: 14 residues. With 3 bases removed from V and 3 bases from J, the gap between germline ends came to 11 bases. Germline CDR1 reads LNHDA; CDR2 reads SQIVND (reference sequence). This sample is drawn from a study of cytomegalovirus exposure and HLA in healthy donors. At the level of the study: There were about 85 million unique TCRs (from HLA-typed donors) in an early data release.

The PCR contained 60 Vbeta and 13 Jbeta primers. Data came from immunoSEQ multiplex PCR; TCRdb stores just in-frame clones and leaves some out. In the table there are over 150,000 clones, approximately 73% of which are singletons. Study findings and constraints: An analysis done earlier found most TCR beta V segments productive about 90% or about 30% of the time. Available immune exposure information covered CMV serostatus only.

This clonotype was sampled from a man aged 45-60 years in good health and CMV-seronegative. The chain joins TRBV19 to TRBJ1-1, with a tentative D call TRBD1 (5 bases). Specimen: PBMCs. The CDR3 is CASSIETAYTEAFF. The CDR3 DNA follows: TGTGCCAGTAGTATTGAGACAGCTTACACTGAAGCTTTCTTT.